These T cell receptor beta chains were read from a single sample in a study of lymphopenia after photon versus proton radiotherapy. Profiling relied on immunoSEQ multiplex PCR, and the TCRdb table lists in-frame clones only, not all of them. The sample yields 75,000 to 95,000 clones, approximately 82% seen once. Sample: peripheral blood, taken from a patient treated with proton-based radiotherapy. These receptors were collected from a man aged 60-69 years with pancreatic cancer. Both conserved end residues are part of each CDR3. The order of the fields is clone size, V gene, J gene, D gene, CDR3 DNA, CDR3 protein. The D gene is left open where the match is weak. Rows give clone size only sometimes, using once, few, many, or a class for an expanded clone.

NA	TRBV15	TRBJ2-1	TRBD2	TGTGCCACCAGGGCAAGCGGGAGCTCCTACAATGAGCAGTTCTTC	CATRASGSSYNEQFF
NA	TRBV28	TRBJ1-5	NA	TGTGCCAGCAGGAACGACTTTTACAATCAGCCCCAGCATTTT	CASRNDFYNQPQHF
NA	TRBV7-2	TRBJ2-1	TRBD1	TGTGCCAGCAGCCGGGACAGGCACAATGAGCAGTTCTTC	CASSRDRHNEQFF
NA	TRBV30	TRBJ2-3	NA	TGTGCCTGGACGGGAAGCACAGATACGCAGTATTTT	CAWTGSTDTQYF
NA	TRBV28	TRBJ1-2	NA	TGTGCCAGCGGCTCATCGTCCCTTAGGAGCTACACCTTC	CASGSSSLRSYTF
NA	TRBV25-1	TRBJ2-5	TRBD2	TGTGCCAGCAGTGAAGGGTTGAGGGGAGCGGGAGGCGGAGAGACCCAGTACTTC	CASSEGLRGAGGGETQYF
NA	TRBV27	TRBJ1-2	TRBD1	TGTGCCAGCAGTTTGGACAGGAGGAACTATGGCTACACCTTC	CASSLDRRNYGYTF
NA	TRBV6-5	TRBJ1-2	TRBD1	TGTGCCAGCAGTCTGGGACAGATCTATGGCTACACCTTC	CASSLGQIYGYTF
NA	TRBV19	TRBJ2-2	NA	TGTGCCAGTAGTATAGTTCAGGGAGCGAACACCGGGGAGCTGTTTTTT	CASSIVQGANTGELFF
NA	TRBV6-1	TRBJ2-7	TRBD2	TGTGCCAGCAGTGAATATTGGACTAGCGGGATGAGCTCCTACGAGCAGTACTTC	CASSEYWTSGMSSYEQYF
NA	TRBV6-5	TRBJ2-2	NA	TGTGCCAGCAGTTACAGGATACAAGGGGACGGGGAGCTGTTTTTT	CASSYRIQGDGELFF
NA	TRBV28	TRBJ1-5	NA	TGTGCCAGCAGTTTATGGTCCATCCGGGTAGGGACCGATCAGCCCCAGCATTTT	CASSLWSIRVGTDQPQHF
NA	TRBV9	TRBJ2-7	TRBD2	TGTGCCAGCAGCGTAGGGGGGGGAAACTCCTACGAGCAGTACTTC	CASSVGGGNSYEQYF
NA	TRBV16	TRBJ1-1	NA	TGTGCCAGCAGCCCCGCTAGACAACCGACATGGAACACTGAAGCTTTCTTT	CASSPARQPTWNTEAFF
NA	TRBV25-1	TRBJ1-5	NA	TGTGCCAGCAGTGAATCGGTGGGTCGGCCCCAGCATTTT	CASSESVGRPQHF
NA	TRBV27	TRBJ2-7	TRBD1	TGTGCCAGCAGTTTGTACAGGGGGCAAACCTACGAGCAGTACTTC	CASSLYRGQTYEQYF
NA	TRBV5-1	TRBJ2-5	NA	TGCGCCAGCAGCAAGGGTGCGCAAGAGACCCAGTACTTC	CASSKGAQETQYF
NA	TRBV19	TRBJ2-6	NA	TGTGCCAGTAGTTCAGCTTCTTCTTCTGGGGCCAACGTCCTGACTTTC	CASSSASSSGANVLTF
NA	TRBV29-1	TRBJ2-1	TRBD2	TGCAGCGCGATAACTAGCGGACTCTACAATGAGCAGTTCTTC	CSAITSGLYNEQFF
NA	TRBV13	TRBJ2-1	TRBD2	TGTGCCAGCAGCTTGGGCCTACTAGCGGGAGGAGGTAATGAGCAGTTCTTC	CASSLGLLAGGGNEQFF
NA	TRBV2	TRBJ2-7	TRBD1	TGTGCCAGCAGTTTCCGGGACAGTTCCTACGAGCAGTACTTC	CASSFRDSSYEQYF
once	TRBV11-3	TRBJ1-1	NA	TGTGCCAGCAGCTTCGACAGGAACACTGAAGCTTTCTTT	CASSFDRNTEAFF
NA	TRBV20-1	TRBJ2-1	NA	TGCAGTGCTAGAGAGGGAGTTGAGCAGTTCTTC	CSAREGVEQFF
NA	TRBV2	TRBJ2-7	NA	TGTGCCAGCACCACCTACGAGCAGTACTTC	CASTTYEQYF
NA	TRBV6-1	TRBJ1-1	NA	TGTGCCAGCAGGAGGGACACTGAAGCTTTCTTT	CASRRDTEAFF
NA	TRBV28	TRBJ1-2	NA	TGTGCCAGCAGTTCGCCTTCGCCGGGACCCTATGGCTACACCTTC	CASSSPSPGPYGYTF
NA	TRBV4-1	TRBJ2-2	NA	TGCGCCAGCAGCCCCTCCCCCAGAGACACCGGGGAGCTGTTTTTT	CASSPSPRDTGELFF
NA	TRBV7-6	TRBJ1-2	NA	TGTGCCAGCAGCCCCGGGACGGGTGGCTACACCTTC	CASSPGTGGYTF
NA	TRBV5-4	TRBJ2-5	TRBD2	TGTGCCACCGGGACTAGCGGGATTCAAGAGACCCAGTACTTC	CATGTSGIQETQYF
NA	TRBV30	TRBJ1-4	NA	TGTGCCTGGAGTGACACCGCTTTTGAAAAACTGTTTTTT	CAWSDTAFEKLFF
NA	TRBV6-1	TRBJ1-2	NA	TGTGCCAGCAGCCAAAGGGGGGCGTTGGGCTATGGCTACACCTTC	CASSQRGALGYGYTF
once	TRBV7-9	TRBJ1-3	TRBD1	TGTGCCAGCAGCCAACTCCGAGGGGGCCTCTCTGGAAACACCATATATTTT	CASSQLRGGLSGNTIYF
few	TRBV7-9	TRBJ2-2	TRBD1	TGTGCCAGCAGGGAGACAGGGGTTGGAACCGGGGAGCTGTTTTTT	CASRETGVGTGELFF
once	TRBV5-6	TRBJ2-1	TRBD2	TGTGCCAGCAGCCGGGAGCGGGAGGTTTCCTACAATGAGCAGTTCTTC	CASSREREVSYNEQFF
few	TRBV28	TRBJ1-2	NA	NA	CASNKLSLEVVSYGYTF
once	TRBV5-4	TRBJ2-1	TRBD2	TGTGCCAGCAGCTTGGGGGGAGGGCCCTACAATGAGCAGTTCTTC	CASSLGGGPYNEQFF
NA	TRBV2	TRBJ2-1	NA	TGTGCCAGCAGTGAGTACGAGCAGTTCTTC	CASSEYEQFF
NA	TRBV18	TRBJ2-2	NA	TGTGCCAGCTCACCACTTTTTAGCGGAGCGAACACCGGGGAGCTGTTTTTT	CASSPLFSGANTGELFF
NA	TRBV18	TRBJ1-1	TRBD1	TGTGCCAGCTCCTTCACGTCCGGGACAGGGGGGAACACTGAAGCTTTCTTT	CASSFTSGTGGNTEAFF
NA	TRBV18	TRBJ2-3	NA	TGTGCCAGCTCAAGGACATCCCGGTGGGAAGATACGCAGTATTTT	CASSRTSRWEDTQYF
NA	TRBV6-6	TRBJ2-1	NA	TGTGCCAGCAGTTATTCCGCGACCCACAACAATGAGCAGTTCTTC	CASSYSATHNNEQFF
NA	TRBV7-8	TRBJ1-4	NA	TGTGCCAGCAGCTTAAGACTATTAGCAACTAATGAAAAACTGTTTTTT	CASSLRLLATNEKLFF
NA	TRBV7-2	TRBJ2-7	NA	TGTGCCAGCAGCTCATCCGGAGGGGGAGCCTACGAGCAGTACTTC	CASSSSGGGAYEQYF
NA	TRBV2	TRBJ2-3	NA	TGTGCCAGCATTCGGGGGCTGGGAGATACGCAGTATTTT	CASIRGLGDTQYF
NA	TRBV7-2	TRBJ2-1	NA	TGTGCCAGCAGCTTAGGTGCGATGCGGACTCCGTCCTACAATGAGCAGTTCTTC	CASSLGAMRTPSYNEQFF